The rows below give T cell receptor beta chains drawn from one sample of a study of blood T cell repertoires in COVID-19. Sequenced by immunoSEQ multiplex PCR; TCRdb stores in-frame clones only, minus some. Of 200,000 to 300,000 clones in the sample, approximately 86% are singletons; the top ten hold approximately 0.7%. Sequenced input: peripheral blood. The source of these receptors is a human donor in a cohort sampled during active COVID-19. Both conserved end residues are part of each CDR3. D genes are given only for firm matches. Size is stated for part of the rows, as once, few or many counts, or as a class when the clone is expanded.

-	TRBV10-3	TRBJ1-5	-	15	CAISDGGYSNQPQHF	TGTGCCATCAGTGACGGCGGATATAGCAATCAGCCCCAGCATTTT
-	TRBV18	TRBJ2-1	-	15	CASSPRTGGWGLQFF	TGTGCCAGCTCACCAAGGACTGGGGGGTGGGGTTTGCAGTTCTTC
TRBD1	TRBV18	TRBJ1-3	-	15	CASSPWDSSGNTIYF	TGTGCCAGCTCACCATGGGACAGCTCTGGAAACACCATATATTTT
-	TRBV5-4	TRBJ1-1	-	14	CATLEGWGNTEAFF	TGTGCCACCCTAGAGGGTTGGGGGAACACTGAAGCTTTCTTT
-	TRBV18	TRBJ1-4	-	14	CASSPGEGVEKLFF	TGTGCCAGCTCACCCGGAGAGGGCGTGGAAAAACTGTTTTTT
-	TRBV5-1	TRBJ1-1	-	15	CASSQEGSPHTEAFF	TGCGCCAGCAGCCAGGAAGGCTCTCCCCACACTGAAGCTTTCTTT
-	TRBV5-6	TRBJ1-4	-	14	CASSPREGDEKLFF	TGTGCCAGCAGCCCCCGGGAGGGCGATGAAAAACTGTTTTTT
-	TRBV5-1	TRBJ2-2	-	14	CASKSQGGSGELFF	TGCGCCAGCAAATCCCAAGGGGGAAGCGGGGAGCTGTTTTTT
-	TRBV6-5	TRBJ1-5	-	13	CASSSFQFQPQHF	TGTGCCAGCAGTTCCTTCCAGTTTCAGCCCCAGCATTTT
-	TRBV19	TRBJ1-1	-	15	CASRPQDTENTEAFF	TGTGCCTCCCGACCCCAGGACACTGAGAACACTGAAGCTTTCTTT
TRBD2	TRBV19	TRBJ2-7	-	17	CASSPRQTSGVPYEQYF	TGTGCCAGTAGTCCCCGCCAGACTAGCGGGGTACCCTACGAGCAGTACTTC
TRBD2	TRBV7-9	TRBJ2-3	-	15	CASSTSGGPTDTQYF	TGTGCCAGCAGCACTAGCGGGGGACCCACAGATACGCAGTATTTT
TRBD1	TRBV2	TRBJ2-1	-	13	CASSEARVQGAFF	TGTGCCAGCAGTGAAGCAAGGGTACAGGGGGCATTCTTC
TRBD2	TRBV19	TRBJ2-1	few	15	CASSIEGLAFNEQFF	TGTGCCAGTAGTATAGAGGGACTAGCCTTCAATGAGCAGTTCTTC
-	TRBV7-2	TRBJ2-4	-	15	CASSLRLVAKNIQYF	TGTGCCAGCAGCCTACGACTAGTAGCCAAAAACATTCAGTACTTC
TRBD2	TRBV18	TRBJ2-3	once	16	CASSTGLAGLTDTQYF	TGTGCCAGCTCAACGGGACTAGCGGGATTGACAGATACGCAGTATTTT
TRBD1	TRBV11-2	TRBJ2-7	-	13	CASSTGTVGEQYF	TGTGCCAGCAGCACGGGGACAGTGGGGGAGCAGTACTTC
-	TRBV14	TRBJ2-2	-	14	CASSQQPGTGELFF	TGTGCCAGCAGCCAACAACCGGGTACCGGGGAGCTGTTTTTT
-	TRBV4-1	TRBJ2-7	-	15	CASSQTPGLPYEQYF	TGCGCCAGCAGCCAAACCCCCGGACTACCCTACGAGCAGTACTTC
TRBD1	TRBV10-3	TRBJ2-3	-	14	CAISRGTGSDTQYF	TGTGCTATATCACGGGGGACAGGGTCAGATACGCAGTATTTT
TRBD1	TRBV4-2	TRBJ2-7	-	13	CASSHRTGWEQYF	TGTGCCAGCAGCCACAGGACAGGGTGGGAGCAGTACTTC
-	TRBV28	TRBJ2-1	-	13	CASSPDRSNEQFF	TGTGCCAGCAGTCCCGACAGGTCCAATGAGCAGTTCTTC
-	TRBV2	TRBJ1-3	-	13	CASHITRENTIYF	TGTGCCAGCCATATCACGAGGGAGAACACCATATATTTT
TRBD1	TRBV27	TRBJ1-2	few	15	CASKPPGQASYGYTF	TGTGCCAGCAAACCCCCGGGACAGGCGTCTTATGGCTACACCTTC
-	TRBV4-3	TRBJ2-1	-	18	CASSQEGRGRGFWDEQFF	TGCGCCAGCAGCCAAGAAGGTCGAGGAAGGGGCTTTTGGGATGAGCAGTTCTTC
TRBD2	TRBV7-2	TRBJ2-1	-	15	CASSFGLAGGNEQFF	TGTGCCAGCAGCTTCGGGCTAGCGGGAGGTAATGAGCAGTTCTTC
TRBD1	TRBV6-5	TRBJ1-3	-	14	CASSRQGSGNTIYF	TGTGCCAGCAGCAGACAGGGGTCTGGAAACACCATATATTTT
TRBD1	TRBV19	TRBJ1-2	-	18	CASSKVPGQGIANYGYTF	TGTGCCAGTAGTAAAGTCCCGGGACAGGGTATAGCTAACTATGGCTACACCTTC
-	TRBV3-1/TRBV3-2	TRBJ2-3	-	15	CASSQGLTRMDTQYF	TGTGCCAGCAGCCAAGGCCTAACCAGGATGGATACGCAGTATTTT
TRBD1	TRBV3-1/TRBV3-2	TRBJ1-2	-	15	CASSQGPSGGGGYTF	TGTGCCAGCAGCCAAGGACCTTCAGGGGGCGGGGGCTACACCTTC
TRBD1	TRBV19	TRBJ2-7	-	15	CATSHTGTGGDEQYF	TGTGCCACATCCCATACCGGGACAGGGGGCGACGAGCAGTACTTC
TRBD2	TRBV6-5	TRBJ2-1	-	15	CASRRPAGGNNEQFF	TGTGCCAGCAGGCGCCCAGCGGGGGGTAACAATGAGCAGTTCTTC
TRBD2	TRBV19	TRBJ2-1	-	14	CASKAGGFDNEQFF	TGTGCCAGTAAGGCGGGAGGCTTCGACAATGAGCAGTTCTTC
TRBD1	TRBV5-1	TRBJ2-7	-	16	CASSSRQGAGFYEQYF	TGCGCCAGCAGCTCCCGACAGGGGGCGGGTTTCTACGAGCAGTACTTC
-	TRBV28	TRBJ2-2	-	16	CASSLFGPQGAGELFF	TGTGCCAGCAGTTTATTTGGGCCACAGGGAGCCGGGGAGCTGTTTTTT
TRBD1	TRBV9	TRBJ2-7	-	15	CASSATGGDSYEQYF	TGTGCCAGCAGCGCGACAGGGGGAGACTCCTACGAGCAGTACTTC
TRBD1	TRBV6-2/TRBV6-3	TRBJ1-2	-	14	CASSYSWGQTGYTF	TGTGCCAGCAGTTACTCGTGGGGACAGACGGGCTACACCTTC
-	TRBV16	TRBJ1-2	few	14	CASSQFGRVFGYTF	TGTGCCAGCAGCCAATTTGGCAGGGTTTTTGGCTACACCTTC
-	TRBV5-6	TRBJ2-7	-	12	CASSLARYEQYF	TGTGCCAGCAGCTTGGCCAGGTACGAGCAGTACTTC
-	TRBV6-5	TRBJ1-5	-	15	CASSYSFRLLQPQHF	TGTGCCAGCAGTTACTCGTTCAGGTTACTTCAGCCCCAGCATTTT
TRBD1	TRBV28	TRBJ1-2	-	17	CASSPHGQELIRYGYTF	TGTGCCAGCAGTCCCCACGGACAGGAGCTCATTCGCTATGGCTACACCTTC
TRBD1	TRBV27	TRBJ1-1	-	17	CASSPPRQGKVNTEAFF	TGTGCCAGCAGTCCCCCCCGACAGGGAAAGGTGAACACTGAAGCTTTCTTT
-	TRBV7-3	TRBJ2-1	-	13	CASSLNFGNEQFF	TGTGCCAGCAGCTTAAATTTCGGGAATGAGCAGTTCTTC
-	TRBV7-7	TRBJ2-7	-	16	CASSPSLDRSAHEQYF	TGTGCTAGCAGCCCGAGCCTCGACAGGAGCGCTCACGAGCAGTACTTC
TRBD1	TRBV5-1	TRBJ1-2	few	15	CASSIGQGVSYGYTF	TGCGCCAGCAGCATCGGACAGGGGGTTAGCTATGGCTACACCTTC
-	TRBV5-1	TRBJ1-2	-	15	CASSLGGHYNYGYTF	TGCGCCAGCAGCTTGGGGGGACACTATAACTATGGCTACACCTTC